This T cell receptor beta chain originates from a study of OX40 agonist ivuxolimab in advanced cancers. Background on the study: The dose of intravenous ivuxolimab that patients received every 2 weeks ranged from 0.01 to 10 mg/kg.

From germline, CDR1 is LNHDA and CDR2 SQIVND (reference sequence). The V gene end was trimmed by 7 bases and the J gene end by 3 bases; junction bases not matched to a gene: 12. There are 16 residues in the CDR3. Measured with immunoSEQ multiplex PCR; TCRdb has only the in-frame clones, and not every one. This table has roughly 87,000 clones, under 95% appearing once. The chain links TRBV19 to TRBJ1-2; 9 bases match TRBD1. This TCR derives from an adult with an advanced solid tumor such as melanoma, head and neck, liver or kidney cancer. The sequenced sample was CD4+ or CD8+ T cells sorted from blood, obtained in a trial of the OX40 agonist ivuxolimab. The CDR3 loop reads CASNLPGQGVYYGYTF. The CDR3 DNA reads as TGTGCCAGTAACTTGCCGGGACAGGGAGTGTACTATGGCTACACCTTC.